A selection of T cell receptor beta chains follows, all from one sample in a study of post-analysis software for immune sequencing data. TCRdb used MiXCR to reprocess the PCR reads, holding one entry per CDR3 protein. The table has some 890,000 distinct CDR3 sequences, about 57% seen once. Sequenced material: blood. The receptors derive from a girl under 18 with multiple sclerosis. The CDR3 runs from the conserved cysteine through the conserved F or W. D genes are given only for firm matches. Some rows have no size entry. The others give once, few or many, or a class for an expanded clone.

-	-	TRBV5-1	13	TRBJ2-5	TGCGCCAGCAGCTCTCAAGTGGGTGAAGAGCAGTACTTC	CASSSQVGEEQYF
-	once	TRBV5-8	14	TRBJ2-3	TGTGCCAGCAGCTCGATGGGGATCACAGAGACGCAGTATTTT	CASSSMGITETQYF
-	-	TRBV29-1	14	TRBJ1-1	TGCAGCGTTGAATACGGGGCGGGCAACACTGAAGCTTTCTTT	CSVEYGAGNTEAFF
-	-	TRBV12-3/TRBV12-4	14	TRBJ1-2	TGTGCCGGCAGCCTCCAAGGGGAAGGCTATGGCTACACCTTC	CAGSLQGEGYGYTF
-	few	TRBV5-1	15	TRBJ2-3	TGCGCCAGCAGCTTGGCTAGGACAGTGACAGATACGCAGTATTTT	CASSLARTVTDTQYF
-	-	TRBV5-5	14	TRBJ2-1	TGTGCCAGCAGCTTGGTGGGACTGGGAAATGAGCAGTTCTTC	CASSLVGLGNEQFF
TRBD1	-	TRBV7-2	13	TRBJ1-2	TGTGCCAGCAGCCAACAGGGGCCTGATGGCTACACCTTC	CASSQQGPDGYTF
TRBD1	few	TRBV2	15	TRBJ1-1	TGTGCCAGCAGTGAAGCGCGGACAGGGAGGACTGAAGCTTTCTTT	CASSEARTGRTEAFF
-	-	TRBV2	15	TRBJ2-7	TGTGCCAGCAGTGAAGGTATCGGGGTCTACTACGAGCAGTACTTC	CASSEGIGVYYEQYF
-	-	TRBV20-1	13	TRBJ2-7	TGCAGTGCGGGGGACGGACTCTCCTACGAGCAGTACTTC	CSAGDGLSYEQYF
TRBD1	-	TRBV7-9	15	TRBJ2-5	TGTGCCAGCAGCTTCCAGGGACAGGGGATAGGTGAGCAGTACTTC	CASSFQGQGIGEQYF
-	-	TRBV2	13	TRBJ2-7	TGTGCCAGCAGTGAAGACATTTCCTACGAGCAGTACTTC	CASSEDISYEQYF
-	-	TRBV15	17	TRBJ2-4	TGTGCCACCAGCAGGAGGGCAGGGGTGGAAGCCAAAAACATTCAGTACTTC	CATSRRAGVEAKNIQYF
-	-	TRBV28	13	TRBJ1-5	TGTGCCAACAGGGACTATAGCAATCAGCCCCAGCATTTT	CANRDYSNQPQHF
-	few	TRBV7-2	16	TRBJ1-5	TGTGCCAGCAGCTTAGATCGGGGGTCCGGCAATCAGCCCCAGCATTTT	CASSLDRGSGNQPQHF
-	-	TRBV20-1	15	TRBJ1-2	TGCAGTGCTAGAGACTCGGGTGGGCTGAGCTATGGCTACACCTTC	CSARDSGGLSYGYTF